The TCR beta chain under discussion was sequenced for a study of T cell clonality in common variable immunodeficiency. Assay used: immunoSEQ multiplex PCR; TCRdb lists only in-frame clones, some missing. The profile covers around 45,000 clones, none occurring a single time. This clone was picked up many times. Sequencing was done on a sample of peripheral blood mononuclear cells. The receptor's source is a person aged 18 to 70 in good health.

The covered CDR3 bases are TGTGCCAGTAGTATCCAAGACATCCGGGGAGCCGGC. This sequence encodes CASSIQDIRGAG. The CDR3, in full, reads CASSIQDIRGAGYTF. The chain links TRBV19 to TRBJ1-2, with D hard to call. Coverage ceases 3 residues before the CDR3 finishes, and the germline J gene fills in the end. Germline loops: CDR1 LNHDA, CDR2 SQIVND (reference sequence). The CDR3 contains 15 residues. Variable domain in full (rest from reference TRBV19 and TRBJ1-2): DGGITQSPKYLFRKEGQNVTLSCEQNLNHDAMYWYRQDPGQGLRLIYYSQIVNDFQKGDIAEGYSVSREKKESFPLTVTSAQKNPTAFYLCASSIQDIRGAGYTFGSGTRLTVV.